This T cell receptor beta chain was captured in a study of cytomegalovirus exposure and HLA in healthy donors. Study results and caveats: A later analysis found common viral pathogens apparently linked to several of the most significant clusters. The authors judged a highly shared variant cluster likely a sequencing artifact. Data from an earlier analysis indicated that most TCR beta V segments were productive either about 87% or about 30% of the time. No immune exposure information besides CMV serostatus was available.

This clone was detected only a few times. The antigen is undetermined. Trimming removed 2 bases from V and 6 bases from J, with 10 bases in between. Germline-derived CDR1 and CDR2 are MNHEY and SMNVEV (reference sequence). The CDR3 has 13 amino acids. With 60 Vbeta and 13 Jbeta primers, the PCR was carried out. Produced via immunoSEQ multiplex PCR; TCRdb's table is partial and in-frame only. The profile shows roughly 75,000 clones, about 79% of them singletons. This TCR derives from a man between 65 and 80 years old in good health and CMV-seropositive. Material: PBMCs. The J gene is TRBJ1-1, the V gene TRBV27; no definite D call. CDR3 sequence reads: CASSLGQRSEAFF. CDR3 nucleotides: TGTGCCAGCAGTTTAGGGCAGAGATCTGAAGCTTTCTTT.